What follows describes a single T cell receptor beta chain. Its antigen is currently unknown. The entry originates in a study of cytomegalovirus exposure and HLA in healthy donors. Study-level findings and limits: Cytomegalovirus status was reportedly diagnosed by the classifier with high specificity and sensitivity. The Asian-associated ancestry cluster reportedly had fewer N-insertions than the approximately 690-donor mean in a later analysis. In a later analysis, CMV-associated beta chains were mostly HLA-associated, it appeared. Researchers reported that a few CMV-associated chains were confirmed in vitro as CMV antigen-specific.

PCR was performed using 60 Vbeta and 13 Jbeta primers. Sequencing used immunoSEQ multiplex PCR; TCRdb keeps in-frame clones, though not all of them. This sample's clone table lists about 120,000 clones. Germline V gene sequence: CDR1 MGHRA, CDR2 YSYEKL. The V and J ends lost 0 bases and 5 bases respectively, with 18 bases between them. The CDR3 contains 17 residues. The sequence was collected from a man aged 18 to 29 in good health and CMV-seronegative. The rearrangement uses TRBV4-1 and TRBJ2-3; D might be TRBD1 (6 bases). Sequences were obtained from PBMCs. The CDR3 region is CASSQEVARGVLDTQYF. The CDR3, as DNA: TGCGCCAGCAGCCAAGAAGTGGCCAGGGGAGTGTTAGATACGCAGTATTTT.